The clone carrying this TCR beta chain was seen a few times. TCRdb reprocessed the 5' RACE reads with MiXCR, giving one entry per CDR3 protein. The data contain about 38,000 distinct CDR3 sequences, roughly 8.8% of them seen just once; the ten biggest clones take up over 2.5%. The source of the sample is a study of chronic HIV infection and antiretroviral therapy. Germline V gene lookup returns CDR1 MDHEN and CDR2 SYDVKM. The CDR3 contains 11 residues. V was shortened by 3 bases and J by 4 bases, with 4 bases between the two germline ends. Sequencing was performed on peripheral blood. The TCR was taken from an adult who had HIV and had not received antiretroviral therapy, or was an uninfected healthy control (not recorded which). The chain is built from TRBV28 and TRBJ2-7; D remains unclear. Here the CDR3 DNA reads TGTGCCAGCAGTTTGTTGTACGAGCAGTACTTC. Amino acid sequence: CASSLLYEQYF.